Listed below are T cell receptor beta chains from one sample, sequenced in a study of chemoradiotherapy in HPV16-positive cancers. TCRdb's copy holds only in-frame clones and misses some; the assay was immunoSEQ multiplex PCR. The top ten clones hold approximately 3% of a sample with roughly 25,000 clones, roughly 94% of them seen once. This material was collected from a patient who underwent chemoradiotherapy. These receptors all come from a human donor with HPV-associated anogenital cancer. CDR3s include the opening cysteine and the closing phenylalanine or tryptophan. A D gene is named only where the DNA matches it firmly. Rows may omit the clone size; those that give it use once, few, many or a size class.

DNA | CDR3 | J | D | length | size | V
TGTGCCATCATGACGGGACCGAACACTGAAGCTTTCTTT | CAIMTGPNTEAFF | TRBJ1-1 | - | 13 | - | TRBV10-3
TGTGCCAGCAGTAGGGGGACGGACGGGTCTGGCTACACCTTC | CASSRGTDGSGYTF | TRBJ1-2 | - | 14 | - | TRBV6-6
TGTGCCAGCAGTGAAGTTGGTGTGGGGGAGCTGTTTTTT | CASSEVGVGELFF | TRBJ2-2 | - | 13 | - | TRBV2
TGTGCCAGTAGTATAAGACCTTTACTCCGGGACAGGGCCCCTGAAGCTTTCTTT | CASSIRPLLRDRAPEAFF | TRBJ1-1 | TRBD1 | 18 | once | TRBV19
TGTGCCAGCAGCTTAGGGGGTGGTCTACAAGAGACCCAGTACTTC | CASSLGGGLQETQYF | TRBJ2-5 | - | 15 | - | TRBV7-9
TGTGCCAGCAGTTACTCTTCCGGGGGTGAACCCGGGGAGCTGTTTTTT | CASSYSSGGEPGELFF | TRBJ2-2 | - | 16 | - | TRBV6-6
TGTGCCAGCAGCAACAGGGCAGGCACAGATACGCAGTATTTT | CASSNRAGTDTQYF | TRBJ2-3 | - | 14 | - | TRBV9
TGTGCCAGCAGTTCTCAGGGGGATGGTGGGGCCAACGTCCTGACTTTC | CASSSQGDGGANVLTF | TRBJ2-6 | TRBD1 | 16 | - | TRBV2
TGTGCCAGCAGTTTATCGACCTCCTGGGCCAACGTCCTGACTTTC | CASSLSTSWANVLTF | TRBJ2-6 | - | 15 | - | TRBV27
TGTGCCAGCACCCAAACGGTAGCGGGGGGCAACAATGAGCAGTTCTTC | CASTQTVAGGNNEQFF | TRBJ2-1 | TRBD2 | 16 | - | TRBV28
TGCGCCAGCAGCCAAGCGGGCGGGGGCCGCACAGATACGCAGTATTTT | CASSQAGGGRTDTQYF | TRBJ2-3 | - | 16 | - | TRBV4-1
TGTGCCAGTAGCCAAAGTCGATCCCGGCAGGGAGGCAATCAGCCCCAGCATTTT | CASSQSRSRQGGNQPQHF | TRBJ1-5 | - | 18 | - | TRBV19
TGCGCCAGCAGCTTCGGACAGGGAGATACGCAGTATTTT | CASSFGQGDTQYF | TRBJ2-3 | TRBD1 | 13 | - | TRBV5-1
TGTGCCAGCAGCGTCACAGGGGTTAATTCACCCCTCCACTTT | CASSVTGVNSPLHF | TRBJ1-6 | TRBD1 | 14 | - | TRBV9
TGTGCCAGCAGCGGACAGGGTTCCGAGGAGACCCAGTACTTC | CASSGQGSEETQYF | TRBJ2-5 | TRBD1 | 14 | once | TRBV2
TGCGCCAGCAGCTGGGGACTAGCGGGAGGTTCCAGCTACGAGCAGTACTTC | CASSWGLAGGSSYEQYF | TRBJ2-7 | TRBD2 | 17 | few | TRBV5-1
TGTGCCAGCAGTGAATGGGGCTACGAGCAGTACTTC | CASSEWGYEQYF | TRBJ2-7 | - | 12 | once | TRBV25-1
TGTGCCAGCAGCCCTAGCGTTGAGGGGGTCGGCTATGGCTACACCTTC | CASSPSVEGVGYGYTF | TRBJ1-2 | - | 16 | - | TRBV4-2
TGTGCCAGCCGACGACAGGGTGAGGGAACCGGGGAGCTGTTTTTT | CASRRQGEGTGELFF | TRBJ2-2 | TRBD1 | 15 | - | TRBV6-1
TGTGCCAGCAGTTCCCCTTCCCTAGCGGGGGACCTCACAGATACGCAGTATTTT | CASSSPSLAGDLTDTQYF | TRBJ2-3 | TRBD2 | 18 | - | TRBV27
TGTGCCAGCAGCTTACTACAGGCGAGCTCTGGAAACACCATATATTTT | CASSLLQASSGNTIYF | TRBJ1-3 | - | 16 | - | TRBV7-2
TGTGCCAGCAGTTACCGAAACCTGATGGGCGGGGAGCTGTTTTTT | CASSYRNLMGGELFF | TRBJ2-2 | - | 15 | - | TRBV6-5
TGTGCCAGCACCTACCGGACAGGGGTACCCCAGACCCAGTACTTC | CASTYRTGVPQTQYF | TRBJ2-5 | TRBD1 | 15 | - | TRBV28
TGTGCCACCCAGGCAAGATTCTCTGGAAACACCATATATTTT | CATQARFSGNTIYF | TRBJ1-3 | - | 14 | - | TRBV6-5
TGTGCCAGCAGTTCTTTAACCAGACAGGTTCTTAACTATGGCTACACCTTC | CASSSLTRQVLNYGYTF | TRBJ1-2 | - | 17 | - | TRBV28
TGTGCCAGCAGCCGGACAGGAAAAGAGACCCAGTACTTC | CASSRTGKETQYF | TRBJ2-5 | TRBD1 | 13 | once | TRBV7-2
TGTGCCAGCAGCGTAGGGGAGACAGATTTCTATGGCTACACCTTC | CASSVGETDFYGYTF | TRBJ1-2 | - | 15 | - | TRBV9
TGTGCCAGCAGCCCCGCCAGGGGGGGCGCCGATGGCTACACCTTC | CASSPARGGADGYTF | TRBJ1-2 | TRBD1 | 15 | - | TRBV11-2
TGTGCCAGTAGTTTAGAGGGAGGTGCTGAAGCTTTCTTT | CASSLEGGAEAFF | TRBJ1-1 | - | 13 | - | TRBV19
TGTGCCAGCTCACGGGGCTATGGCTACACCTTC | CASSRGYGYTF | TRBJ1-2 | - | 11 | - | TRBV18
TGTGCCAGCAGCGCCCGGGCCTACAATGAGCAGTTCTTC | CASSARAYNEQFF | TRBJ2-1 | - | 13 | once | TRBV9
TGTGCCAGCAGTTTATTCCCTCCGACAGGGGGCGGTGGCTACACCTTC | CASSLFPPTGGGGYTF | TRBJ1-2 | TRBD1 | 16 | - | TRBV27
TGTGCCAGCAGCGGCGAAAGCTCCTATAATTCACCCCTCCACTTT | CASSGESSYNSPLHF | TRBJ1-6 | - | 15 | - | TRBV9
TGTGCCAGCAGCCAAGGGAAAGCGAGAGACACAGATACGCAGTATTTT | CASSQGKARDTDTQYF | TRBJ2-3 | - | 16 | - | TRBV14
TGTGCCAGTATCCCCCGGGACAGCCCGAACACTGAAGCTTTCTTT | CASIPRDSPNTEAFF | TRBJ1-1 | TRBD1 | 15 | - | TRBV19
TGTGCCAGCAGCTTGGATCACAATGAGCAGTTCTTC | CASSLDHNEQFF | TRBJ2-1 | - | 12 | - | TRBV5-4
TGTGCCAGCAGCTTGTACGGCCCAGATAGTGAAAAACTGTTTTTT | CASSLYGPDSEKLFF | TRBJ1-4 | - | 15 | - | TRBV5-6
TGTGCCAGCAGCTTTGACAGCTACGAGCAGTACTTC | CASSFDSYEQYF | TRBJ2-7 | - | 12 | - | TRBV7-9
TGTGCCTGGAGTCAAGGAGGGAATCAGCCCCAGCATTTT | CAWSQGGNQPQHF | TRBJ1-5 | - | 13 | - | TRBV30
TGTGCCAGCAGACGCGGACAGGGAACCTACAATGAGCAGTTCTTC | CASRRGQGTYNEQFF | TRBJ2-1 | TRBD1 | 15 | few | TRBV6-5
TGTGCCAGCAGTGTGCAGATTGGTCAAGAGACCCAGTACTTC | CASSVQIGQETQYF | TRBJ2-5 | - | 14 | - | TRBV2
TGTGCCAGCAGCCCCGGGACAGGGGGCACTGAAGCTTTCTTT | CASSPGTGGTEAFF | TRBJ1-1 | TRBD1 | 14 | - | TRBV7-9
TGTGCCAGCAGCTTAAGTCCGTTAGCGGGAGTGTCCTACAATGAGCAGTTCTTC | CASSLSPLAGVSYNEQFF | TRBJ2-1 | TRBD2 | 18 | - | TRBV7-2
TGTGCCAGCAGCTTATTGCCGGGGCAAGGTGGAAACACCATATATTTT | CASSLLPGQGGNTIYF | TRBJ1-3 | - | 16 | - | TRBV7-2
TGTGCCAGCAGCTCGGACAGGGGGTCCTACAATGAGCAGTTCTTC | CASSSDRGSYNEQFF | TRBJ2-1 | TRBD1 | 15 | once | TRBV7-3
TGTGCCAGCAGCCGCGTGGAGGCCACAGATACGCAGTATTTT | CASSRVEATDTQYF | TRBJ2-3 | - | 14 | - | TRBV13
TGTGCCAGCTCACCACGGGGACAGGGGGATCAGCCCCAGCATTTT | CASSPRGQGDQPQHF | TRBJ1-5 | TRBD1 | 15 | - | TRBV18
TGCGCCAGCAGCCCACTTCTGAGCGGGCTAGGGGATACGCAGTATTTT | CASSPLLSGLGDTQYF | TRBJ2-3 | - | 16 | - | TRBV4-1
TGTGCCAGCTCACCGCAGGGGAACACCGGGGAGCTGTTTTTT | CASSPQGNTGELFF | TRBJ2-2 | - | 14 | - | TRBV18
TGTGCCAGCAGATACCCGGTGGGACACAGAGGAGATACGCAGTATTTT | CASRYPVGHRGDTQYF | TRBJ2-3 | - | 16 | - | TRBV7-2
TGTGCCAGCAGCCTGCCTGCGGGGGCCACAGATACGCAGTATTTT | CASSLPAGATDTQYF | TRBJ2-3 | - | 15 | - | TRBV7-8